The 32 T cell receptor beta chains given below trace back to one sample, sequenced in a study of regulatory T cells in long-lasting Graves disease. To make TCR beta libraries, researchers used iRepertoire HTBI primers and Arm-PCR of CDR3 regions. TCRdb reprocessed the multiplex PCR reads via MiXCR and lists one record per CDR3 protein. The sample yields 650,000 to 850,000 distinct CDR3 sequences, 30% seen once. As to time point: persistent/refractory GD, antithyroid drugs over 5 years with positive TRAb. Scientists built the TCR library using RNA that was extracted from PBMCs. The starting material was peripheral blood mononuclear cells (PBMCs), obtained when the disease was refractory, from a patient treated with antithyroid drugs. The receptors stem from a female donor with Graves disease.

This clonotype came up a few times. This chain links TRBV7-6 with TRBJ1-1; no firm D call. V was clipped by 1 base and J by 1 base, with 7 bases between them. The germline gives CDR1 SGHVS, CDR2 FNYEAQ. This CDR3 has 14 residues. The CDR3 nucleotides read TGTGCCAGCAGCTTAGTTCCCAGGAACACTGAAGCTTTCTTT. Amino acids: CASSLVPRNTEAFF.

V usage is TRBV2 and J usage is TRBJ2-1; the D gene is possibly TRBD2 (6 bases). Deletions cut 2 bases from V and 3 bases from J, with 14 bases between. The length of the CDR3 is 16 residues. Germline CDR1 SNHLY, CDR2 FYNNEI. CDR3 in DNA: TGTGCCAGCAGTGAAACAGAGGCGGGGAGCTACAATGAGCAGTTCTTC. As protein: CASSETEAGSYNEQFF.

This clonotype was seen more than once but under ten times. For the CDR3, the DNA is TGTGCCAGTAGTATGGTTCCGTCCGGATATAGCAATCAGCCCCAGCATTTT. Translation: CASSMVPSGYSNQPQHF. The chain uses TRBV19 and TRBJ1-5; D gene unclear. Germline CDR1 and CDR2: LNHDA and SQIVND (reference sequence). Deletions cut 3 bases from V and 0 bases from J, with 15 bases between. The CDR3 spans 17 residues. Variable domain in full (rest from reference TRBV19 and TRBJ1-5): DGGITQSPKYLFRKEGQNVTLSCEQNLNHDAMYWYRQDPGQGLRLIYYSQIVNDFQKGDIAEGYSVSREKKESFPLTVTSAQKNPTAFYLCASSMVPSGYSNQPQHFGDGTRLSIL.

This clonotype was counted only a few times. The CDR3 sequence: CASSLDAGAGHYGYTF. DNA for the CDR3: TGCGCCAGCAGCTTGGACGCAGGGGCAGGGCACTATGGCTACACCTTC. V is TRBV5-1 and J is TRBJ1-2; D possibly corresponds to TRBD1 (6 bases). In germline, CDR1 is SGHRS, CDR2 YFSETQ. The ends were cut back, 0 bases at V and 3 bases at J, with 15 bases in the middle. The CDR3 is 16 residues long.

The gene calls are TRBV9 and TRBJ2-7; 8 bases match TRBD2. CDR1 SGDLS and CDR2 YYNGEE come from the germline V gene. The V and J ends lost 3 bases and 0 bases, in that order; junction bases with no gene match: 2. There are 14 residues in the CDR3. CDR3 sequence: CASSGGLASYEQYF. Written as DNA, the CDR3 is TGTGCCAGCAGCGGAGGACTAGCCTCCTACGAGCAGTACTTC.

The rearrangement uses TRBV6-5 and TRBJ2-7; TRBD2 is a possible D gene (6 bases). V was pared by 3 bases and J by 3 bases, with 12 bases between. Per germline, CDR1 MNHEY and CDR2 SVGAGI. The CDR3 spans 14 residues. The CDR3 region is CASSYDGRSYEQYF. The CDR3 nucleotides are TGTGCCAGCAGTTATGACGGGAGAAGCTACGAGCAGTACTTC.

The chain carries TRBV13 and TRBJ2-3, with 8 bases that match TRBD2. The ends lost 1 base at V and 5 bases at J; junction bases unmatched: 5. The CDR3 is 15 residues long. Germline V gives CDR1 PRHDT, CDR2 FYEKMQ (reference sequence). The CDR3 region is CASSLEATSEDTQYF. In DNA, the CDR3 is TGTGCCAGCAGCTTAGAGGCGACTAGCGAAGATACGCAGTATTTT.

The CDR3: CSASILARLTDTQYF. The CDR3 DNA is TGCAGTGCTAGTATCCTAGCGAGACTCACAGATACGCAGTATTTT. V is TRBV20-1 and J is TRBJ2-3, with D perhaps TRBD2 (6 bases). The ends were cut back, 3 bases at V and 2 bases at J, with 15 bases in the middle. The CDR3 is made up of 15 amino acids. The germline V gene encodes CDR1 DFQATT and CDR2 SNEGSKA (reference sequence).

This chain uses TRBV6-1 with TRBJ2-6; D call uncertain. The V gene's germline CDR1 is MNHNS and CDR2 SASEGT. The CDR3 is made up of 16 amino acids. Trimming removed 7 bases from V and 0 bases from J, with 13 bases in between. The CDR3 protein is CASTPRPFSGANVLTF. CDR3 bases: TGTGCCAGCACCCCGAGACCGTTCTCTGGGGCCAACGTCCTGACTTTC.

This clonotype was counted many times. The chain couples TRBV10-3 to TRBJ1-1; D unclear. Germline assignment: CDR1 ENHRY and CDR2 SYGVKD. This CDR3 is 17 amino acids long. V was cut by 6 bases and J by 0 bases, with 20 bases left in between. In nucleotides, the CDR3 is TGTGCCATCAGGGCCTCGACGTTCTCGCATCTGAACACTGAAGCTTTCTTT. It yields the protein CAIRASTFSHLNTEAFF.

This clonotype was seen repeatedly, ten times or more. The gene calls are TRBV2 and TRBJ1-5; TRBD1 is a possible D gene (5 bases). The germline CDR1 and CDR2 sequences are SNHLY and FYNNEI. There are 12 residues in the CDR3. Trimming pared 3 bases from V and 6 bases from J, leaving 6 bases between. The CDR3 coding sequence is TGTGCCAGCAGTGACAGGGTTCAGCCCCAGCATTTT. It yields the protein CASSDRVQPQHF. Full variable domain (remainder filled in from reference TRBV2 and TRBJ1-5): EPEVTQTPSHQVTQMGQEVILRCVPISNHLYFYWYRQILGQKVEFLVSFYNNEISEKSEIFDDQFSVERPDGSNFTLKIRSTKLEDSAMYFCASSDRVQPQHFGDGTRLSIL.

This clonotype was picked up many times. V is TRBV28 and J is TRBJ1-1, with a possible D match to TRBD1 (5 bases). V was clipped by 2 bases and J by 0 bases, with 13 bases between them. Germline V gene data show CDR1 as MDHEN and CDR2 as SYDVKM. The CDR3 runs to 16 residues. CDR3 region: CASSLPADTLNTEAFF. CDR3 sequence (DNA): TGTGCCAGCAGTTTACCCGCGGACACACTGAACACTGAAGCTTTCTTT.

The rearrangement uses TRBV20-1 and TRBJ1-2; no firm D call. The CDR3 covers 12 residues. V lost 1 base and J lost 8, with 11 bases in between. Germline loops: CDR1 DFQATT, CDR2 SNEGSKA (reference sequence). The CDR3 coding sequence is TGCAGTGCTAGAGCCGGCGGGTGGGGCTACACCTTC. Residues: CSARAGGWGYTF.

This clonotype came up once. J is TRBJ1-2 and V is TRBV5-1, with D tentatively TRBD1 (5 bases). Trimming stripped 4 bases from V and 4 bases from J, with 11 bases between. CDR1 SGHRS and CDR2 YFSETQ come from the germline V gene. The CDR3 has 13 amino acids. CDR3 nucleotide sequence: TGCGCCAGCAGCCTGACAGAATTCTATGGCTACACCTTC. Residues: CASSLTEFYGYTF.

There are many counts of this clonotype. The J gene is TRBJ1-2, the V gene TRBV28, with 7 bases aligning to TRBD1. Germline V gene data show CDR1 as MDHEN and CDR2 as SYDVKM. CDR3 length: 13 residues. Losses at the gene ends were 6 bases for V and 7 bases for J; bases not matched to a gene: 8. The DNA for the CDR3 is TGTGCCAGCAGCACGACCTCAGGGGGTGGCTACACCTTC. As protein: CASSTTSGGGYTF.

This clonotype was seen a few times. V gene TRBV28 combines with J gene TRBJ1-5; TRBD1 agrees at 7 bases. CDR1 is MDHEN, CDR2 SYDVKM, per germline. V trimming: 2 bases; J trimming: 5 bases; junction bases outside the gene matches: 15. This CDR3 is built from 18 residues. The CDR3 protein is CASSLMLRGRRGHQPQHF. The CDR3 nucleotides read TGTGCCAGCAGTTTAATGTTGAGGGGGCGCCGAGGGCATCAGCCCCAGCATTTT.

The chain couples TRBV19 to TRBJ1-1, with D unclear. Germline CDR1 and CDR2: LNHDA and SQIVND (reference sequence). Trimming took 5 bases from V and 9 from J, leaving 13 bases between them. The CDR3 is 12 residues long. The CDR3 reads CASSPKKAQAFF. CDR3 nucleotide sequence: TGTGCCAGTAGTCCAAAAAAAGCACAAGCTTTCTTT.

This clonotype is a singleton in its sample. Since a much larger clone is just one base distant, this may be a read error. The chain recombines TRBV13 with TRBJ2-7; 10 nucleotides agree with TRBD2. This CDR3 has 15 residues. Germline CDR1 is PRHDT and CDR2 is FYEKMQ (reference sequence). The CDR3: CASSLTSGTFYGQYF. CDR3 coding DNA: TGTGCCAGCAGCTTAACTAGCGGGACGTTCTACGGGCAGTACTTC.

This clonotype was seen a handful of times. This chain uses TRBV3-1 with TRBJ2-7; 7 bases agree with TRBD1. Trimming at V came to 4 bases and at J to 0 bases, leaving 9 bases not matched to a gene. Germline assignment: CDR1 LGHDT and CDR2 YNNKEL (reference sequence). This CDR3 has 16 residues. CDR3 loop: CASSPTLTGDSYEQYF. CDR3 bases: TGTGCCAGCAGCCCTACTCTCACAGGGGACTCCTACGAGCAGTACTTC.

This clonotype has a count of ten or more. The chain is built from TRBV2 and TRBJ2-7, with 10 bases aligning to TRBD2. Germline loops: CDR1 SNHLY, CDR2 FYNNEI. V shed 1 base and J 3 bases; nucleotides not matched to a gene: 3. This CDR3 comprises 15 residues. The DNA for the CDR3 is TGTGCCAGCAGTGAAGGCACTAGCGGGGTCTACGAGCAGTACTTC. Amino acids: CASSEGTSGVYEQYF.

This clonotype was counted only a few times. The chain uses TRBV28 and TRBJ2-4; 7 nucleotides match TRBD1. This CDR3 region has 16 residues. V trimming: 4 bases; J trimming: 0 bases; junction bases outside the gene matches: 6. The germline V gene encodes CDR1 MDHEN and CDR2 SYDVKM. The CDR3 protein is CASSSQGLLAKNIQYF. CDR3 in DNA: TGTGCCAGCAGTTCACAGGGGTTATTAGCCAAAAACATTCAGTACTTC.

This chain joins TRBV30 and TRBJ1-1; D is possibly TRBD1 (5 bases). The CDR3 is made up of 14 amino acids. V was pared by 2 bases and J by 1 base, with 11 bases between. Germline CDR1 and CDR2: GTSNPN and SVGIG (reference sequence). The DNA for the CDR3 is TGTGCCTGGAGTAGGGGACGGGGGAACACTGAAGCTTTCTTT. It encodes CAWSRGRGNTEAFF.

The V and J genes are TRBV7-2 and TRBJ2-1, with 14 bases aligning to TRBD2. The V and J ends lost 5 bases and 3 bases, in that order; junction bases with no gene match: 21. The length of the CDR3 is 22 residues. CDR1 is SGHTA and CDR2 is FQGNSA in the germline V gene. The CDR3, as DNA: TGTACCAGCAGCCACCCCCTCCCTCGACTAGCGGGAGGGAGGGGAAACTACAATGAGCAGTTCTTC. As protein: CTSSHPLPRLAGGRGNYNEQFF.

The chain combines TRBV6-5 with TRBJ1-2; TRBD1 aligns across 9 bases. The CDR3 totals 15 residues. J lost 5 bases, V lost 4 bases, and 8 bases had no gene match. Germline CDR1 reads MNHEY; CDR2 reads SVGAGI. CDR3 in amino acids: CASSSLGGQGYGYTF. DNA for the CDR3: TGTGCCAGCAGTTCCCTTGGGGGACAGGGATATGGCTACACCTTC.

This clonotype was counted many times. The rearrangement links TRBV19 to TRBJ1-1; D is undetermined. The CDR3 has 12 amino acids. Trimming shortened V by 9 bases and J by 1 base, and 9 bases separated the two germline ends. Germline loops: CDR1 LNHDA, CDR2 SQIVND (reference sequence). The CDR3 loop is CASTDRNTEAFF. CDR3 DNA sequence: TGTGCCAGCACGGATCGGAACACTGAAGCTTTCTTT.

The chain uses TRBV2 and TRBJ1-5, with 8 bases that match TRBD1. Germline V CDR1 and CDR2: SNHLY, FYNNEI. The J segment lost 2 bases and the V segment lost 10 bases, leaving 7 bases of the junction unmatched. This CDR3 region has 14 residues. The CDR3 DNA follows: TGTGCCATCTCAGGACAGGGTGGCAATCAGCCCCAGCATTTT. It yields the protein CAISGQGGNQPQHF.

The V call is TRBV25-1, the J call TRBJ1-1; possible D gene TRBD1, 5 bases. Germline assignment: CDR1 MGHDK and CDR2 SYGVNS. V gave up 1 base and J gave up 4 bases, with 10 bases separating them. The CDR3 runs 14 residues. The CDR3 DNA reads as TGTGCCAGCAGTGAATGGGGGGAGGGCACTGAAGCTTTCTTT. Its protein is CASSEWGEGTEAFF.

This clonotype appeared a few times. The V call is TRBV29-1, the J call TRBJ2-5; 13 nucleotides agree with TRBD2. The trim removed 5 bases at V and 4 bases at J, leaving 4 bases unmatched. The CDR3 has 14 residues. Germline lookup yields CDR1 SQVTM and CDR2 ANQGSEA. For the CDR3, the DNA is TGCAGCGTTCGGACTAGCGGGAGTGGAGAGACCCAGTACTTC. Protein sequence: CSVRTSGSGETQYF.

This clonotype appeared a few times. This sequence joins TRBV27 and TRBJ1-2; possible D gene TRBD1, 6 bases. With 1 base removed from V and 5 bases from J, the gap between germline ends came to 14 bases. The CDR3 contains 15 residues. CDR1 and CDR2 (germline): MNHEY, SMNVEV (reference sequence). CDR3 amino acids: CASSLFPGVRYGYTF. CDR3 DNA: TGTGCCAGCAGTTTATTTCCAGGGGTGAGGTATGGCTACACCTTC.

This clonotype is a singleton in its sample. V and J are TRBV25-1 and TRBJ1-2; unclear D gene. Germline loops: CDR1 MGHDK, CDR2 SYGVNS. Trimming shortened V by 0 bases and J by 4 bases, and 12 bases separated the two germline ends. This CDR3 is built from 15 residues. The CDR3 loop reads CASSEYGIGIYGYTF. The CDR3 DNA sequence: TGTGCCAGCAGTGAATATGGGATAGGGATCTATGGCTACACCTTC.

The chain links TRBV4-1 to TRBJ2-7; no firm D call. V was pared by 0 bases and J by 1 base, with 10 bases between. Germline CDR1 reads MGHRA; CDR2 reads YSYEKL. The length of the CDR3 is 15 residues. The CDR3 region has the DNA TGCGCCAGCAGCCAAGACCCCGGGTGGTCCTACGAGCAGTACTTC. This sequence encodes CASSQDPGWSYEQYF.

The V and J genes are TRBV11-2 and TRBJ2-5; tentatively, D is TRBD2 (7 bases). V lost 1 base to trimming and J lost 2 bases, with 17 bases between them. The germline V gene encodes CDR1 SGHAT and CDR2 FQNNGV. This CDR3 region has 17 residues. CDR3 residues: CASSLGGLAAPQETQYF. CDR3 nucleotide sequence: TGTGCCAGCAGCTTAGGGGGGCTAGCGGCACCACAAGAGACCCAGTACTTC. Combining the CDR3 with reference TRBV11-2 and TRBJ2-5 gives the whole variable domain EAGVAQSPRYKIIEKRQSVAFWCNPISGHATLYWYQQILGQGPKLLIQFQNNGVVDDSQLPKDRFSAERLKGVDSTLKIQPAKLEDSAVYLCASSLGGLAAPQETQYFGPGTRLLVL.